The entry below gives a single T cell receptor beta chain sequence along with its context. Its antigen is not identified. This sample stems from a study of human T cells and chemical hapten exposure. Study-wide context: Alopecia areata, totalis or universalis affected patients who were mostly female. The study's findings and limits: Higher patch test scores went with higher counts of PT1 expanded TCRs. Expanded TCRs grouped into significantly more large CDR3 similarity clusters than controls produced.

Specified time point: patch test 1, 2 weeks after DPC sensitization. The treatment here: therapeutic diphenylcyclopropenone sensitization with weekly scalp DPC. Before extraction, the whole blood was not fractionated, and total RNA was taken from it. TCRdb fed the RACE reads into MiXCR, producing one record per CDR3 protein. The sample shows just under 350,000 distinct CDR3 sequences, roughly 6.9% of them seen only once. The sequencing used whole blood, collected in connection with sensitization to the hapten diphenylcyclopropenone (DPC). This sequence was found in a woman aged 18-35 years with alopecia areata. Some clones in this sample may be carry-over from other donors' samples.

The CDR3 nucleotides read TGTGCCAGCAGTCCTCCAAGCAGGGGGCGGCATAATTCACCCCTCCACTTT. The encoded protein is CASSPPSRGRHNSPLHF. The chain couples TRBV27 to TRBJ1-6; TRBD1 aligns across 8 bases. V was pared by 5 bases and J by 5 bases, with 11 bases of the junction left unmatched. Germline assignment: CDR1 MNHEY and CDR2 SMNVEV (reference sequence). This CDR3 is 17 amino acids long.